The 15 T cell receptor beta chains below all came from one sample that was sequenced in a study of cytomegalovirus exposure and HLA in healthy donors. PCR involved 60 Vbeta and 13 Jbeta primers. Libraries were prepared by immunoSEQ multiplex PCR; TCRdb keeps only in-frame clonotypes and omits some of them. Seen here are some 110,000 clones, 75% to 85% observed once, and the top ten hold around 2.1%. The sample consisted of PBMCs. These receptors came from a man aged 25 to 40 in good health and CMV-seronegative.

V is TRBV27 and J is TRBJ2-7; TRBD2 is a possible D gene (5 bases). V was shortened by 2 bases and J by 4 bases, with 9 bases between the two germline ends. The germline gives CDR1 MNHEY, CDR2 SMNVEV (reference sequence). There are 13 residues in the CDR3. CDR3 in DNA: TGTGCCAGCAGTTTAAACGGGATGTACGAGCAGTACTTC. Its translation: CASSLNGMYEQYF.

The CDR3 sequence: CASSGQVSGNTIYF. The DNA of the CDR3 is TGTGCCAGTAGTGGACAGGTCTCTGGAAACACCATATATTTT. The chain recombines TRBV19 with TRBJ1-3, with 7 bases lining up with TRBD1. This CDR3 has 14 amino acids. CDR1 is LNHDA, CDR2 SQIVND, per germline (reference sequence). V shed 5 bases, J shed 0 bases, and the junction held 1 base outside the gene matches.

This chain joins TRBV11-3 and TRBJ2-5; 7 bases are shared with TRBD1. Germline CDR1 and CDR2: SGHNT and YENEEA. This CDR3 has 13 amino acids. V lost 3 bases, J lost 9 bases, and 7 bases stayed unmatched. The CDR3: CASSLATGDAQYF. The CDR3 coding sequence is TGTGCCAGCAGCTTGGCCACAGGGGACGCCCAGTACTTC.

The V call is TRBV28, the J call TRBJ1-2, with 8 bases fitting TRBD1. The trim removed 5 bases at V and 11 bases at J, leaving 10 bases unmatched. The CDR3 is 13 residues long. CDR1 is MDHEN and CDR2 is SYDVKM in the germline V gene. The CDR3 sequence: CASSLSGQGGYTF. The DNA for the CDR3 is TGTGCCAGCAGTCTCTCCGGACAGGGAGGGTACACCTTC.

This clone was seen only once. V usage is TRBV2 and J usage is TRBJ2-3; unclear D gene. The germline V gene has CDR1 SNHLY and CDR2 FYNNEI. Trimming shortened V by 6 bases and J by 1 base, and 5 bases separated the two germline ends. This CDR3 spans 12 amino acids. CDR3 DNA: TGTGCCAGCAGCCGGGGCACAGATACGCAGTATTTT. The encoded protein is CASSRGTDTQYF.

CDR3 sequence (DNA): TGTGCCAGCAGTTCCTTCGGGAATGGCTACACCTTC. As protein: CASSSFGNGYTF. The chain recombines TRBV27 with TRBJ1-2; no clear D gene. Germline CDR1 MNHEY, CDR2 SMNVEV (reference sequence). Trimming shortened V by 4 bases and J by 6 bases, and 9 bases separated the two germline ends. This CDR3 is built from 12 residues.

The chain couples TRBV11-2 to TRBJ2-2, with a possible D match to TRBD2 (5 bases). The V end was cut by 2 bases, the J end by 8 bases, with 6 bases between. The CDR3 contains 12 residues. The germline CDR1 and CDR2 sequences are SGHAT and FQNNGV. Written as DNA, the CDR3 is TGTGCCAGCAGCTTATGGAGGGGGGAGCTGTTTTTT. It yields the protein CASSLWRGELFF.

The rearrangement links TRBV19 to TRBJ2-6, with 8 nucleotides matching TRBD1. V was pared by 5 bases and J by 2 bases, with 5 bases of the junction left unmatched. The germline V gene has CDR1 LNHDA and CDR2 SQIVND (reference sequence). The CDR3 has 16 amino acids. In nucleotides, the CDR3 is TGTGCCAGTAGTTCTCAGGGGGCCCCTGGGGCCAACGTCCTGACTTTC. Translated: CASSSQGAPGANVLTF.

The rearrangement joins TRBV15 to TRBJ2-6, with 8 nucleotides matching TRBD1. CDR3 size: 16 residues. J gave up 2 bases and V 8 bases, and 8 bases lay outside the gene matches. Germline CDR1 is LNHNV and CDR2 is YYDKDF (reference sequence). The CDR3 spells CATSNQQGAGANVLTF. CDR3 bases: TGTGCCACCTCCAATCAACAGGGGGCTGGGGCCAACGTCCTGACTTTC.

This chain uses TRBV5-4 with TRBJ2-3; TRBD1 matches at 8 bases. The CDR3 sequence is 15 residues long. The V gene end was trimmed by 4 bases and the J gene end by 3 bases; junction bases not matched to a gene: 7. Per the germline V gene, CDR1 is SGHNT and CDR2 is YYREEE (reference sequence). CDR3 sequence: CASSLQTGGTDTQYF. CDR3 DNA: TGTGCCAGCAGCCTCCAAACAGGGGGGACAGATACGCAGTATTTT.

CDR3: CASSPLGQGRGTEAFF. The CDR3 nucleotides read TGTGCCAGCTCACCGCTGGGACAGGGGAGGGGGACTGAAGCTTTCTTT. The chain combines TRBV18 with TRBJ1-1; 10 nucleotides match TRBD1. The CDR3 runs 16 residues. V lost 3 bases and J lost 5; bases outside the gene matches: 9. Germline assignment: CDR1 KGHSH and CDR2 LQKENI.

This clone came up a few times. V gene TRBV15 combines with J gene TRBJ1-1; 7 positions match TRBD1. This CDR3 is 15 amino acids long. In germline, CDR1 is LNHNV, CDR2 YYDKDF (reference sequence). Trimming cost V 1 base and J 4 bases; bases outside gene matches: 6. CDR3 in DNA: TGTGCCACCAGCAGAGGGTCGGCAGGGGGCACTGAAGCTTTCTTT. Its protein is CATSRGSAGGTEAFF.

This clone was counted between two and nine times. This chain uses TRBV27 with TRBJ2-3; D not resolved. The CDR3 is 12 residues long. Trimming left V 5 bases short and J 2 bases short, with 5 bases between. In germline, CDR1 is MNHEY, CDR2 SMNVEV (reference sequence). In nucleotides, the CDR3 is TGTGCCAGCAGTGACAACACAGATACGCAGTATTTT. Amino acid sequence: CASSDNTDTQYF.

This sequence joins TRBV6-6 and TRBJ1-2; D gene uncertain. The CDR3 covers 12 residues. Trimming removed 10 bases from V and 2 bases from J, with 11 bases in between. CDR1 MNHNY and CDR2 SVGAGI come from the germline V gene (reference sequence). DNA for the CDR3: TGTGCCACCGGAGGCACCAACTATGGCTACACCTTC. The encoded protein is CATGGTNYGYTF.

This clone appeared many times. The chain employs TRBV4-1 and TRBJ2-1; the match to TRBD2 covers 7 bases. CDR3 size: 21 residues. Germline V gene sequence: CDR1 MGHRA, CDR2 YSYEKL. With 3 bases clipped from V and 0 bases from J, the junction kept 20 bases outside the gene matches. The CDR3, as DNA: TGCGCCAGCAGCCATGGCTGGAGGGAGCGGGGACTCCTGAGCTCCTACAATGAGCAGTTCTTC. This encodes CASSHGWRERGLLSSYNEQFF.